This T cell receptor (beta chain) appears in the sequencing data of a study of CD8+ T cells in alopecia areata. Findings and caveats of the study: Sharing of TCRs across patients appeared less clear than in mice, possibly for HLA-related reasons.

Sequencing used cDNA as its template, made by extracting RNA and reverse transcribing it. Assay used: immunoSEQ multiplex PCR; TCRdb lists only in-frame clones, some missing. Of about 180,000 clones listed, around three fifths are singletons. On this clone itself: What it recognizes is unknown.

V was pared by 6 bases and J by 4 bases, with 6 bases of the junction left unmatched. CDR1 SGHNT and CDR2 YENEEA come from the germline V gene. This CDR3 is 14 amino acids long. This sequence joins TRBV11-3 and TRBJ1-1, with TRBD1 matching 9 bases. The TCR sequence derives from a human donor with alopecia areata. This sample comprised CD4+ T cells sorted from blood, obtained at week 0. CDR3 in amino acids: CASRPQTGGTEAFF. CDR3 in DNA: TGTGCCAGCAGACCCCAGACAGGGGGCACTGAAGCTTTCTTT.